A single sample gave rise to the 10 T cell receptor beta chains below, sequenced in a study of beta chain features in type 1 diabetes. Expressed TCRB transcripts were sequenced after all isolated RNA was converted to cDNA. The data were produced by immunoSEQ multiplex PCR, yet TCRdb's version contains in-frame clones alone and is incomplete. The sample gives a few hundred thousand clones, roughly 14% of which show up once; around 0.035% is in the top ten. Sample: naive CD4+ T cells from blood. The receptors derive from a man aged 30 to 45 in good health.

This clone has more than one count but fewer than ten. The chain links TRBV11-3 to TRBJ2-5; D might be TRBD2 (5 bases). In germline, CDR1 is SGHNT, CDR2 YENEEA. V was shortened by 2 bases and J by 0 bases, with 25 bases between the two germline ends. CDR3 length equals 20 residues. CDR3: CASSLPHSSIPSVYQETQYF. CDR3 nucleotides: TGTGCCAGCAGCTTACCCCATTCTAGCATACCATCAGTATACCAAGAGACCCAGTACTTC.

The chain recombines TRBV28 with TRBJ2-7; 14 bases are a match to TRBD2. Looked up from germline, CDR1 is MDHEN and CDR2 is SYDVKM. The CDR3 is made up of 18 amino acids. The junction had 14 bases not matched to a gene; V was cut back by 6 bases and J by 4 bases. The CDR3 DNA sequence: TGTGCCAGCAGCCGGAAGCCCGGGACTAGCGGGAGTGTATACGAGCAGTACGTC. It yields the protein CASSRKPGTSGSVYEQYV.

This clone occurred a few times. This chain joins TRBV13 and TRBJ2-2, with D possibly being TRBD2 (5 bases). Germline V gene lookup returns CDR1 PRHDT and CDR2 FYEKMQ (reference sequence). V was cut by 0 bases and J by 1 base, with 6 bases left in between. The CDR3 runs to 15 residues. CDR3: CASSLGGKNTGELFF. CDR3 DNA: TGTGCCAGCAGCTTAGGCGGGAAGAACACCGGGGAGCTGTTTTTT.

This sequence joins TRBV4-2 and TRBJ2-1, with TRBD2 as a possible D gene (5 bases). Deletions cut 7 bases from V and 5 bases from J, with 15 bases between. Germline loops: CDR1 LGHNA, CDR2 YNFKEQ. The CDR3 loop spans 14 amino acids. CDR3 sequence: CASTRSGENNEQFF. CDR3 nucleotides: TGTGCCAGCACCAGATCCGGGGAGAACAATGAGCAGTTCTTC.

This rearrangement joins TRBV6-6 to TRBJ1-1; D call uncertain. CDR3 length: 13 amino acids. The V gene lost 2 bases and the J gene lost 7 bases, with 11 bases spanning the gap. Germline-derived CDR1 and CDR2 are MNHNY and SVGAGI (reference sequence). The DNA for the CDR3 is TGTGCCAGCAGTTACAGTAGTGACCTTGAAGCTTTCTTT. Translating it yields CASSYSSDLEAFF.

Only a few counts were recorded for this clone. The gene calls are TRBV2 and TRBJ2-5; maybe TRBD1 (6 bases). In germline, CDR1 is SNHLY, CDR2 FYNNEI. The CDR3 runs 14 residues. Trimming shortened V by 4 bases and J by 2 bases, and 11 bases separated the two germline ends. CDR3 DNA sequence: TGTGCCAGCAGTGGGACAGCTATTCAAGAGACCCAGTACTTC. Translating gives CASSGTAIQETQYF.

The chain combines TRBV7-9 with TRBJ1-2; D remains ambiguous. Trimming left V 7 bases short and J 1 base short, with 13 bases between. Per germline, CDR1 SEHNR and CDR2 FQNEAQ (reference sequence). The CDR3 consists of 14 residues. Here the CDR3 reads CASTPRLGNYGYTF. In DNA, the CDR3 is TGTGCCAGCACCCCTCGGCTGGGTAACTATGGCTACACCTTC.

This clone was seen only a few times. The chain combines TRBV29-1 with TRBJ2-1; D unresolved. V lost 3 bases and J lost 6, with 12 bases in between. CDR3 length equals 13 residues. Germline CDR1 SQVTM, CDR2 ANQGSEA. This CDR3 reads CSVDGRSTNEQFF. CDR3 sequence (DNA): TGCAGCGTTGACGGGCGGAGCACCAATGAGCAGTTCTTC.

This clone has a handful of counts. CDR3: CASGQIQGARDTQYF. CDR3 DNA: TGTGCCAGCGGGCAAATACAGGGGGCGAGGGATACGCAGTATTTT. V is TRBV7-2 and J is TRBJ2-3, with 9 nucleotides matching TRBD1. This CDR3 spans 15 amino acids. V was pared by 8 bases and J by 6 bases, with 12 bases of the junction left unmatched. Looked up from germline, CDR1 is SGHTA and CDR2 is FQGNSA.

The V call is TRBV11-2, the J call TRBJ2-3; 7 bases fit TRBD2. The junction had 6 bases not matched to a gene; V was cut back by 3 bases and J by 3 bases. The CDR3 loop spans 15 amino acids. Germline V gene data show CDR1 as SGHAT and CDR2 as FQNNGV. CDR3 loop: CASSFSGAGTDTQYF. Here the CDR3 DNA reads TGTGCCAGCAGCTTCAGCGGGGCGGGAACAGATACGCAGTATTTT. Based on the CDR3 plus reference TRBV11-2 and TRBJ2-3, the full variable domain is EAGVAQSPRYKIIEKRQSVAFWCNPISGHATLYWYQQILGQGPKLLIQFQNNGVVDDSQLPKDRFSAERLKGVDSTLKIQPAKLEDSAVYLCASSFSGAGTDTQYFGPGTRLTVL.